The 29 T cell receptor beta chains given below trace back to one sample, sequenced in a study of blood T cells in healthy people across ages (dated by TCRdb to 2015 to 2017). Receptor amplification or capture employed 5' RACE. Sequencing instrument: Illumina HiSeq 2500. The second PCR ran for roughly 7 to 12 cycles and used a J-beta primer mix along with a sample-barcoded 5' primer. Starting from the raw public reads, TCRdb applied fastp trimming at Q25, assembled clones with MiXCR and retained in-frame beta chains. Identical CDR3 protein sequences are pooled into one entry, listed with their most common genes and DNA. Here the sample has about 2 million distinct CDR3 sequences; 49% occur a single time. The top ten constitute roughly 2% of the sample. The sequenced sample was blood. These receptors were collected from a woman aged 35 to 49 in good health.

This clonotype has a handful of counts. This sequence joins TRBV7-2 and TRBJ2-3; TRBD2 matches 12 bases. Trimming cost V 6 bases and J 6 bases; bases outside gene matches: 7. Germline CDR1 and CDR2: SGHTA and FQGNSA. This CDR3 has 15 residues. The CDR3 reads CASRPSGGAWDTQYF. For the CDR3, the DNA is TGTGCCAGCAGACCTAGCGGGGGGGCTTGGGATACGCAGTATTTT.

CDR3 coding DNA: TGTGCCAGCACCAGGGTGCGTGATGAAAAACTGTTTTTT. This translates into CASTRVRDEKLFF. The chain is built from TRBV7-2 and TRBJ1-4; possibly TRBD1 for D (5 bases). Germline CDR1 is SGHTA and CDR2 is FQGNSA. CDR3 size: 13 residues. V was pared by 7 bases and J by 6 bases, with 12 bases between.

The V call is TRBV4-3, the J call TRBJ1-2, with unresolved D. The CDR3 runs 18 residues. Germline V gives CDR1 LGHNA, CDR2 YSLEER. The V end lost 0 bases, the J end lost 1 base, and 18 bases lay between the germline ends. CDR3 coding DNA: TGCGCCAGCAGCCAAGAATTACAGATTACACGTTTTAACTATGGCTACACCTTC. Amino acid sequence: CASSQELQITRFNYGYTF.

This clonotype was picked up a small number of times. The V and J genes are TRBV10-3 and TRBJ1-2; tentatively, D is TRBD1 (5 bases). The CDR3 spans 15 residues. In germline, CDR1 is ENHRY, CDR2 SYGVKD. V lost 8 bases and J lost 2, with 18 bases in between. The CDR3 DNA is TGTGCCATCCCCGGCAGGGATCCAGCCAACTATGGCTACACCTTC. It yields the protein CAIPGRDPANYGYTF.

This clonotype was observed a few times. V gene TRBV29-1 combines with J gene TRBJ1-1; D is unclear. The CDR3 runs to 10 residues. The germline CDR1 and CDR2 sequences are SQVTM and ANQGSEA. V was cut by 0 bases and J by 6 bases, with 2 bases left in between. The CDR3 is CSVEDPEAFF. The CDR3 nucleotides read TGCAGCGTTGAAGATCCTGAAGCTTTCTTT.

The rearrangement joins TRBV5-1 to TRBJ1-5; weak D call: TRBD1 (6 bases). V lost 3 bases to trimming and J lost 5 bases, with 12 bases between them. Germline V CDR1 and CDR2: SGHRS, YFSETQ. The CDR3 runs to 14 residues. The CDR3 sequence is CASSSGTLDQPQHF. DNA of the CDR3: TGCGCCAGCAGCTCCGGGACACTTGATCAGCCCCAGCATTTT.

CDR3 residues: CSATVPISYNEQFF. CDR3 sequence (DNA): TGCAGTGCTACGGTTCCTATTTCCTACAATGAGCAGTTCTTC. This sequence joins TRBV20-1 and TRBJ2-1; unclear D gene. Per germline, CDR1 DFQATT and CDR2 SNEGSKA (reference sequence). V dropped 4 bases and J dropped 1 base, with 11 bases sitting between them. This CDR3 is built from 14 residues.

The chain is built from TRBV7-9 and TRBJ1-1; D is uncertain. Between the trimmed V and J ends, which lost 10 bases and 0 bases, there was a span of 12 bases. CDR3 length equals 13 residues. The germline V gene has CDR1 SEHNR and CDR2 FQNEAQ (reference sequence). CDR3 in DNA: TGTGCCACCGGACCGGGGTTGAACACTGAAGCTTTCTTT. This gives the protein CATGPGLNTEAFF.

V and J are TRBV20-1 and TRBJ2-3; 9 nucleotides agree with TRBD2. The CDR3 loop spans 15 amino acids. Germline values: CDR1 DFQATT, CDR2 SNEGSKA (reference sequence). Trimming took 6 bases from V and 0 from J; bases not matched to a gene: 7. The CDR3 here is CSAEAGGTSTDTQYF. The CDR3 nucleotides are TGCAGTGCGGAAGCGGGGGGCACGAGCACAGATACGCAGTATTTT.

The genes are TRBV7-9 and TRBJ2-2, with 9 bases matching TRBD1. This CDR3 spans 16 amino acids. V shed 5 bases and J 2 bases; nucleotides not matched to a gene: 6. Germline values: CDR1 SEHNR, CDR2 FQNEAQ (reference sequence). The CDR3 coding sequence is TGTGCCAGCAGCCCCACAGGGGGCTTTAACACCGGGGAGCTGTTTTTT. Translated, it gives CASSPTGGFNTGELFF.

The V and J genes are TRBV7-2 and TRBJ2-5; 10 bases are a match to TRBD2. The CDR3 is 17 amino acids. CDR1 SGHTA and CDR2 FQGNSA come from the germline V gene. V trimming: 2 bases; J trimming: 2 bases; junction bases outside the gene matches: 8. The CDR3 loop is CASSLLRLAGAQETQYF. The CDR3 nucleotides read TGTGCCAGCAGCTTATTGCGGCTAGCGGGGGCTCAAGAGACCCAGTACTTC.

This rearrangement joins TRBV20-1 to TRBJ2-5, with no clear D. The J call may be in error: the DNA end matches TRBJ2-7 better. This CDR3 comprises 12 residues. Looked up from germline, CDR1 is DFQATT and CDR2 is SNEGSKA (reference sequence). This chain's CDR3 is CSARDPVNEQYF. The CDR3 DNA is TGCAGTGCTAGAGATCCCGTTAACGAGCAGTACTTC.

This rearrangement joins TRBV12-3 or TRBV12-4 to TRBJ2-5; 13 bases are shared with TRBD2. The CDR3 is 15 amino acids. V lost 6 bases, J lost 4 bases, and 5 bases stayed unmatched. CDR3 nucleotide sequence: TGTGCCAGCAGATGGACTAGCGGGGGACGAGAGACCCAGTACTTC. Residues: CASRWTSGGRETQYF.

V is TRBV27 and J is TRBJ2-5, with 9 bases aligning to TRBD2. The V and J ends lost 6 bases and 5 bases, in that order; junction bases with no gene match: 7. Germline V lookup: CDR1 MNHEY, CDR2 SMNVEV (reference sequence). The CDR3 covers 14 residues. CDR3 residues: CASSLYTSGETQYF. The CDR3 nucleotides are TGTGCCAGCAGCCTCTATACTAGCGGGGAGACCCAGTACTTC.

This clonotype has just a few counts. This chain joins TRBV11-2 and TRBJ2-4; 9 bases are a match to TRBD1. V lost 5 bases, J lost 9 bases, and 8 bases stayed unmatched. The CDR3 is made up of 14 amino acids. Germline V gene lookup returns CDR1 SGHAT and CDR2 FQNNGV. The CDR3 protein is CASSKQGAGGIQYF. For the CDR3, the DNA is TGTGCCAGCAGCAAACAGGGGGCCGGTGGCATTCAGTACTTC.

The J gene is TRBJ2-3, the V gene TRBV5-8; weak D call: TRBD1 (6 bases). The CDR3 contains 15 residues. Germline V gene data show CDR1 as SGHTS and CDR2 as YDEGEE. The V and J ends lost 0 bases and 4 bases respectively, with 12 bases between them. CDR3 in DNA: TGTGCCAGCAGCTTGGGGACAGCCTTGCCAGATACGCAGTATTTT. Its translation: CASSLGTALPDTQYF.

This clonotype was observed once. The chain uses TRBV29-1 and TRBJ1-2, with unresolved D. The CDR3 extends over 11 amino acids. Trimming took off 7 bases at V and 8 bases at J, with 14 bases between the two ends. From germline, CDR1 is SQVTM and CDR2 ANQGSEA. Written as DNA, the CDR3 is TGCAGCGGCTCTAGGACGGACGGCTACACCTTC. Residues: CSGSRTDGYTF.

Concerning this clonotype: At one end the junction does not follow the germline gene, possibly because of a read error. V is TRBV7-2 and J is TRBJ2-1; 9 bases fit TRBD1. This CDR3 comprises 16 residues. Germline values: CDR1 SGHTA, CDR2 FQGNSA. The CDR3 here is CASSRKTGTGSHERFF. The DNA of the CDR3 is TGTGCCAGCAGTCGTAAAACCGGGACAGGGAGCCATGAGCGGTTCTTC. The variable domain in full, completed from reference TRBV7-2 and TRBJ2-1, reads GAGVSQSPSNKVTEKGKDVELRCDPISGHTALYWYRQSLGQGLEFLIYFQGNSAPDKSGLPSDRFSAERTGGSVSTLTIQRTQQEDSAVYLCASSRKTGTGSHERFFGPGTRLTVL.

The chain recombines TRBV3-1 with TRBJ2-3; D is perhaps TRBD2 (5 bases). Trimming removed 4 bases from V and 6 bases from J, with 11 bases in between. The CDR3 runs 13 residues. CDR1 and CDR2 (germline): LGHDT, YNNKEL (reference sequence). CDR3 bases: TGTGCCAGCAGCCTTCGCATAGCGGATACGCAGTATTTT. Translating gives CASSLRIADTQYF.

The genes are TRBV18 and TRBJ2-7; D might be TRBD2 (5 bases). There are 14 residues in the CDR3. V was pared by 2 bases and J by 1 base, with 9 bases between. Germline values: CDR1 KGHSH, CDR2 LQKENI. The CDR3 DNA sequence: TGTGCCAGCTCACCATCACAGCGGTCCTACGAGCAGTACTTC. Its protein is CASSPSQRSYEQYF.

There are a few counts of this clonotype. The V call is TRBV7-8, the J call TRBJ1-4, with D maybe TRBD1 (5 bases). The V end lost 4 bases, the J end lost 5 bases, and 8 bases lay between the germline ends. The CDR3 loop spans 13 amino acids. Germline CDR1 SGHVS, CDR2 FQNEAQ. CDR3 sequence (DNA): TGTGCCAGCAGCTACGGGGGAAATGAAAAACTGTTTTTT. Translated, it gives CASSYGGNEKLFF.

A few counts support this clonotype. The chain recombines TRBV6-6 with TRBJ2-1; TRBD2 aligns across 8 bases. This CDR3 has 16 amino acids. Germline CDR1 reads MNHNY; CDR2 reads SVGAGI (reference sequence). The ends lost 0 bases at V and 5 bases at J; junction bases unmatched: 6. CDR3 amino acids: CASSYSGAGGDNEQFF. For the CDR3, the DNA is TGTGCCAGCAGTTACTCGGGCGCGGGGGGAGACAATGAGCAGTTCTTC.

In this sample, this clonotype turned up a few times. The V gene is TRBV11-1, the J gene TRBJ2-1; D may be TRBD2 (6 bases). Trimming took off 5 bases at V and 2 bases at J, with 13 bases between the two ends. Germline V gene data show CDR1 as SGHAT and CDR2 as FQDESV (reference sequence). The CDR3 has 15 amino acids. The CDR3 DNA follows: TGTGCCAGCAGCCGGGGGTGGATGGCCTACAATGAGCAGTTCTTC. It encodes CASSRGWMAYNEQFF.

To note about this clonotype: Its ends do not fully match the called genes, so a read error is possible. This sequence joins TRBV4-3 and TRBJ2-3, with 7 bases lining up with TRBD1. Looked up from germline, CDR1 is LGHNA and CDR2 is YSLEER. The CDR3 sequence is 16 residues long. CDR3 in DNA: TGCGTCAGCAGCCAAGGAGAAGACAGGGCCCCAGATACGCAGTATTTT. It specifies CVSSQGEDRAPDTQYF.

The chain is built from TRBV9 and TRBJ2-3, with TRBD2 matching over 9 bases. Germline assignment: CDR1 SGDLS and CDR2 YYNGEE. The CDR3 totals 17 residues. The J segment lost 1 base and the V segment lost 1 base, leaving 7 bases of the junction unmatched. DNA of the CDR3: TGTGCCAGCAGCGTATCATTTAGCGGGGGACGCACAGATACGCAGTATTTT. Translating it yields CASSVSFSGGRTDTQYF.

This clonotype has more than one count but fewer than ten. In DNA form, the CDR3 reads TGTGCCAGCAGTTACGGGCCAGGGGGGCCCTACCAGTACTTC. This codes for CASSYGPGGPYQYF. The chain combines TRBV6-2 or TRBV6-3 with TRBJ2-5, with D maybe TRBD1 (7 bases). Per germline, CDR1 MNHEY and CDR2 SVGEGT. Trimming shortened V by 2 bases and J by 10 bases, and 17 bases separated the two germline ends. CDR3 length: 14 amino acids.

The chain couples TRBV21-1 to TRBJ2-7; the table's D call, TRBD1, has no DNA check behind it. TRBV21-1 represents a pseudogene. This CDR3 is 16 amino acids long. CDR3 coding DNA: TGTGCCAGCAGCAAAGAACGGCAGGGGTCCCCCTACGAGCAGTACTTC. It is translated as CASSKERQGSPYEQYF.

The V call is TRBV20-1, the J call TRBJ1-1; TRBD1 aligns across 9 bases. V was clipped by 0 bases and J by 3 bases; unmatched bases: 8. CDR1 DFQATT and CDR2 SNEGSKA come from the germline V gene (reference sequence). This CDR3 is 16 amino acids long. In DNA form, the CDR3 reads TGCAGTGCTAGAGACCTAGGACAGGGGAGGTACACTGAAGCTTTCTTT. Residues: CSARDLGQGRYTEAFF.

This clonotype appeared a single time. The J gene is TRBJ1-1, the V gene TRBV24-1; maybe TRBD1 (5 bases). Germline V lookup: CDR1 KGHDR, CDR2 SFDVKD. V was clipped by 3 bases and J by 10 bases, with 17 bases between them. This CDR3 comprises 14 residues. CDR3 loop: CATSDQGLNVGAFF. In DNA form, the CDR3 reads TGTGCCACCAGTGATCAGGGTTTGAACGTGGGAGCTTTCTTT.